The next 13 T cell receptor beta chains were all read from a single sample in a study of shared clonotypes between healthy human individuals. This table comes from immunoSEQ multiplex PCR, and its TCRdb copy is limited to in-frame clones, with some not included. There are some 1,900,000 clones in the sample; approximately 95% occur only once, and roughly 1.2% lies in the top ten. Naive CD8 isolation took CD45RO-negative cells positively selected for CCR7 and excluded terminally differentiated effector memory CD45RA+ cells. Specimen: naive CD8+ T cells sorted from blood. These receptors were taken from a man between 18 and 35 years old in good health.

The gene calls are TRBV9 and TRBJ2-2, with a possible D match to TRBD2 (6 bases). The V and J ends lost 4 bases and 6 bases respectively, with 13 bases between them. Germline loops: CDR1 SGDLS, CDR2 YYNGEE. The CDR3 is 14 residues long. The CDR3 loop reads CASSSLGGSGELFF. As DNA, the CDR3 is TGTGCCAGCAGCTCCCTCGGGGGTTCCGGGGAGCTGTTTTTT.

This rearrangement joins TRBV11-2 to TRBJ2-7; 10 bases are a match to TRBD2. Trimming removed 7 bases from V and 7 bases from J; junction bases left unmatched: 13. CDR3 length: 15 residues. CDR1 and CDR2 (germline): SGHAT, FQNNGV. The CDR3 DNA is TGTGCCAGCACCCCGTGGGCTAGCGGGGGCGGGGAGCAGTACTTC. It translates to CASTPWASGGGEQYF.

The CDR3 sequence is CASSQYEVNTEAFF. CDR3 sequence (DNA): TGTGCCAGCAGCCAATACGAGGTGAACACTGAAGCTTTCTTT. The chain employs TRBV4-2 and TRBJ1-1; D call uncertain. In germline, CDR1 is LGHNA, CDR2 YNFKEQ. This CDR3 has 14 residues. Trimming removed 2 bases from V and 0 bases from J, with 7 bases in between.

The chain combines TRBV7-9 with TRBJ2-5, with D possibly being TRBD1 (6 bases). V was cut by 8 bases and J by 5 bases, with 18 bases left in between. The CDR3 is made up of 14 amino acids. The germline V gene has CDR1 SEHNR and CDR2 FQNEAQ (reference sequence). The CDR3 here is CASCPSGARETQYF. As DNA, the CDR3 is TGTGCCAGCTGTCCTTCAGGGGCCCGGGAGACCCAGTACTTC.

About this clone: The same CDR3 arises from other DNA sequences in this sample as well. The CDR3 DNA reads as TGTGCCTGGGGGACTTACGAGCAGTACTTC. It encodes CAWGTYEQYF. The V and J genes are TRBV30 and TRBJ2-7; D is possibly TRBD2 (6 bases). The germline CDR1 and CDR2 sequences are GTSNPN and SVGIG (reference sequence). There are 10 residues in the CDR3. Trimming took 5 bases from V and 4 from J, leaving 6 bases between them. Filled out from reference TRBV30 and TRBJ2-7, the complete variable domain reads SQTIHQWPATLVQPVGSPLSLECTVEGTSNPNLYWYRQAAGRGLQLLFYSVGIGQISSEVPQNLSASRPQDRQFILSSKKLLLSDSGFYLCAWGTYEQYFGPGTRLTVT.

V is TRBV11-2 and J is TRBJ1-2, with D perhaps TRBD1 (5 bases). Germline V CDR1 and CDR2: SGHAT, FQNNGV. Trimming took off 5 bases at V and 4 bases at J, with 14 bases between the two ends. This CDR3 is 14 amino acids long. CDR3 residues: CASSLGTSVYGYTF. The CDR3 DNA follows: TGTGCCAGCAGCCTCGGGACCAGCGTCTATGGCTACACCTTC.

V and J are TRBV4-1 and TRBJ2-2; tentatively, D is TRBD1 or TRBD2 (5 bases each). Germline V gives CDR1 MGHRA, CDR2 YSYEKL. The CDR3 contains 14 residues. Trimming left V 8 bases short and J 4 bases short, with 14 bases between. DNA for the CDR3: TGCGCCAGCGGGACCGTACAGAGCACCGGGGAGCTGTTTTTT. It is translated as CASGTVQSTGELFF.

The chain uses TRBV6-5 and TRBJ2-7; D is unclear. Germline loops: CDR1 MNHEY, CDR2 SVGAGI. Trimming removed 5 bases from V and 5 bases from J, with 10 bases in between. The CDR3 is 12 residues long. The CDR3 DNA follows: TGTGCCAGCAGTAACGACGACCACGAGCAGTACTTC. Translated: CASSNDDHEQYF.

A single count supports this clone. The chain carries TRBV5-1 and TRBJ2-1; D ambiguous. The CDR3 has 13 residues. Trimming took off 3 bases at V and 9 bases at J, with 13 bases between the two ends. CDR1 and CDR2 from the germline V gene are SGHRS and YFSETQ. This chain's CDR3 is CASSSRAPSEQFF. For the CDR3, the DNA is TGCGCCAGCAGCTCCCGCGCTCCCAGTGAGCAGTTCTTC.

The chain links TRBV7-8 to TRBJ2-1, with TRBD2 matching over 16 bases. Germline loops: CDR1 SGHVS, CDR2 FQNEAQ. The CDR3 contains 18 residues. V lost 3 bases, J lost 1 base, and 3 bases stayed unmatched. This CDR3 is CASSLGLAGGRSYNEQFF. The CDR3 DNA sequence: TGTGCCAGCAGCTTGGGACTAGCGGGGGGGAGATCCTACAATGAGCAGTTCTTC.

The J gene is TRBJ2-2, the V gene TRBV6-5; D call uncertain. Trimming took off 0 bases at V and 3 bases at J, with 5 bases between the two ends. Germline assignment: CDR1 MNHEY and CDR2 SVGAGI. CDR3 length: 14 residues. The CDR3 loop is CASSYSAHTGELFF. The CDR3 coding sequence is TGTGCCAGCAGTTACTCCGCCCACACCGGGGAGCTGTTTTTT.

The chain has TRBV11-2 and TRBJ1-2; D uncertain. There are 14 residues in the CDR3. The V gene lost 1 base and the J gene lost 8 bases, with 14 bases spanning the gap. Per germline, CDR1 SGHAT and CDR2 FQNNGV. The CDR3 here is CASSLGRPREGYTF. CDR3 bases: TGTGCCAGCAGCTTAGGGCGGCCGAGGGAGGGCTACACCTTC.

The rearrangement uses TRBV29-1 and TRBJ2-7; D might be TRBD1 (5 bases). The CDR3 runs to 13 residues. Germline CDR1 and CDR2: SQVTM and ANQGSEA. Trimming took 5 bases from V and 1 from J, leaving 12 bases between them. DNA for the CDR3: TGCAGCGTTCTCCCAACAGGTTCCTACGAGCAGTACTTC. Translation gives CSVLPTGSYEQYF.